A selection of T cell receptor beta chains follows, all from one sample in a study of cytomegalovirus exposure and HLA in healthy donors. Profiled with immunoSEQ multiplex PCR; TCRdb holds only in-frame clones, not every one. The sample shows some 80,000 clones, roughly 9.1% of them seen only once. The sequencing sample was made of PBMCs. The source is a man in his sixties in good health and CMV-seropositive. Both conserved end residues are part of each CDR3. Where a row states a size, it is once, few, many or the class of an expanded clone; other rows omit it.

cdr3_aa: CAWSALSAFWRGDTQYF
clone_size: many
j_call: TRBJ2-3
v_call: TRBV30

cdr3_aa: CASYGTYNTGELFF
clone_size: few
j_call: TRBJ2-2
v_call: TRBV27

cdr3_aa: CASSRGTGFAGEQETQYF
clone_size: .
j_call: TRBJ2-5
v_call: TRBV19

cdr3_aa: CASSLGTAQGPDTQYF
clone_size: few
j_call: TRBJ2-3
v_call: TRBV5-8

cdr3_aa: CASSLRGGGTEAFF
clone_size: few
j_call: TRBJ1-1
v_call: TRBV28

cdr3_aa: CSVAPTGANTEAFF
clone_size: few
j_call: TRBJ1-1
v_call: TRBV29-1

cdr3_aa: CATSRDRRNNQPQHF
clone_size: .
j_call: TRBJ1-5
v_call: TRBV15

cdr3_aa: CASSSTTWETQYF
clone_size: few
j_call: TRBJ2-5
v_call: TRBV7-3

cdr3_aa: CASSITNYGYTF
clone_size: .
j_call: TRBJ1-2
v_call: TRBV19

cdr3_aa: CASTPLASSYEQYF
clone_size: few
j_call: TRBJ2-7
v_call: TRBV5-1

cdr3_aa: CASSLGTSGGIETQYF
clone_size: .
j_call: TRBJ2-5
v_call: TRBV5-6

cdr3_aa: CASATGADTQYF
clone_size: .
j_call: TRBJ2-3
v_call: TRBV19

cdr3_aa: CASNTLRETQYF
clone_size: .
j_call: TRBJ2-5
v_call: TRBV28

cdr3_aa: CASTVGTVHGETQYF
clone_size: .
j_call: TRBJ2-5
v_call: TRBV2

cdr3_aa: CASRTSSGEEGYTF
clone_size: .
j_call: TRBJ1-2
v_call: TRBV6-6

cdr3_aa: CASSPGTSGSSYNEQFF
clone_size: few
j_call: TRBJ2-1
v_call: TRBV11-3

cdr3_aa: CAVAGERDTQYF
clone_size: few
j_call: TRBJ2-3
v_call: TRBV28

cdr3_aa: CASRSGTGMFEQYF
clone_size: .
j_call: TRBJ2-7
v_call: TRBV5-1

cdr3_aa: CASSFPGSYREGETQYF
clone_size: few
j_call: TRBJ2-5
v_call: TRBV11-2

cdr3_aa: CASSRLPQDGYGYTF
clone_size: .
j_call: TRBJ1-2
v_call: TRBV7-2

cdr3_aa: CASSGGGGGETQYF
clone_size: few
j_call: TRBJ2-5
v_call: TRBV6-5

cdr3_aa: CAWSVRGETQYF
clone_size: .
j_call: TRBJ2-5
v_call: TRBV30

cdr3_aa: CAISSGTGVTGELFF
clone_size: .
j_call: TRBJ2-2
v_call: TRBV10-3

cdr3_aa: CATSSGGFYNEQFF
clone_size: few
j_call: TRBJ2-1
v_call: TRBV15

cdr3_aa: CAFNRGQADTQYF
clone_size: few
j_call: TRBJ2-3
v_call: TRBV30

cdr3_aa: CASSVELGLAGVNTQYF
clone_size: few
j_call: TRBJ2-5
v_call: TRBV9

cdr3_aa: CASNWGDRGNEQFF
clone_size: once
j_call: TRBJ2-1
v_call: TRBV6-1

cdr3_aa: CASSIGQGVSYEQYF
clone_size: .
j_call: TRBJ2-7
v_call: TRBV19

cdr3_aa: CASTSRRAFTDTQYF
clone_size: .
j_call: TRBJ2-3
v_call: TRBV28

cdr3_aa: CASKGGLWNGYTF
clone_size: .
j_call: TRBJ1-2
v_call: TRBV6-5

cdr3_aa: CASSLNQGQNTGELFF
clone_size: .
j_call: TRBJ2-2
v_call: TRBV11-2

cdr3_aa: CASSPGQGRAPLHF
clone_size: .
j_call: TRBJ1-6
v_call: TRBV5-1

cdr3_aa: CASYPDRTTRYEQYF
clone_size: .
j_call: TRBJ2-7
v_call: TRBV28

cdr3_aa: CASSFAGGTEAFF
clone_size: few
j_call: TRBJ1-1
v_call: TRBV11-2

cdr3_aa: CASKRLAITGELFF
clone_size: few
j_call: TRBJ2-2
v_call: TRBV2

cdr3_aa: CASSLGGGGYTF
clone_size: few
j_call: TRBJ1-2
v_call: TRBV28

cdr3_aa: CATGLAGVFSYEQYF
clone_size: few
j_call: TRBJ2-7
v_call: TRBV6-1

cdr3_aa: CASSKADSYGYTF
clone_size: few
j_call: TRBJ1-2
v_call: TRBV5-4

cdr3_aa: CASSSGTGTHLNTEAFF
clone_size: few
j_call: TRBJ1-1
v_call: TRBV19

cdr3_aa: CASSGDRGGSQPQHF
clone_size: few
j_call: TRBJ1-5
v_call: TRBV28

cdr3_aa: CASSVARGLNEQFF
clone_size: few
j_call: TRBJ2-1
v_call: TRBV9

cdr3_aa: CASSLNDGGGLETQYF
clone_size: .
j_call: TRBJ2-5
v_call: TRBV5-1

cdr3_aa: CASRRPGQGRTDTQYF
clone_size: .
j_call: TRBJ2-3
v_call: TRBV5-5

cdr3_aa: CASSPGSVEQYF
clone_size: few
j_call: TRBJ2-7
v_call: TRBV18

cdr3_aa: CASSTPPMGQGWPQPQHF
clone_size: few
j_call: TRBJ1-5
v_call: TRBV19

cdr3_aa: CTSSQRSGSEQETQYF
clone_size: few
j_call: TRBJ2-5
v_call: TRBV1

cdr3_aa: CASSAGTGALGEQYF
clone_size: .
j_call: TRBJ2-7
v_call: TRBV9